This entry describes one T cell receptor (beta chain). In its sample, this clonotype was seen a few times. Its target antigen remains unknown. Base qualities were left out, and no much larger clone turns up one base away. This entry is derived from a study of identical twins (dated by TCRdb to 2016 to 2017). The study in broad terms: To test whether fetal clonotypes persist, the study used deep sequencing on TCR alpha and beta repertoires from monozygotic twins, unrelated adults of various ages, and cord blood. To rule out contamination, replicate twin experiments were performed at different times with different library preparation protocols. The investigation overall reported the following: Fewer insertions were carried by abundant cord blood beta clonotypes; a weaker similar trend was observed in young adult naive repertoires, while no such trend was observed in memory repertoires. In monozygotic twins, recombination models systematically underestimated out-of-frame TCR alpha sharing, but the models matched the sharing seen between unrelated individuals. Excess twin sharing in beta out-of-frame sequences was weaker because fewer shared sequences lowered the signal-to-noise ratio. Because the same donors could not be followed over many years, the conclusions depended on cross-sectional statistical analysis. Invariant T cells such as MAIT and iNKT could partly confound zero-insertion analyses, though diverse VJ usage argued against this for most clonotypes. Compared with coincidental sharing between unrelated individuals, out-of-frame TCR alpha sequences shared between twins showed an excess of sequences with low generation probability.

All donors were healthy Caucasians. The twin cohort comprised three pairs of female monozygotic twins, all aged about 18 to 30 years. CD4+ and CD8+ T cell populations were isolated with positive isolation kits from Invitrogen. The CDR3 measures 12 amino acids from cysteine to phenylalanine. Just the 36-base CDR3 DNA is kept, in frame starting at base 1. The junction carries 13 bases between V and J, which are trimmed by 6 bases and 7 bases respectively. The germline V gene (reference sequence) supplies CDR1 MNHNY and CDR2 SVGAGI. Receptor amplification or capture employed 5' RACE. The data were produced on an Illumina HiSeq 2000. A universal primer binding site was added through template switching, and the final cDNA carried a unique molecular identifier so that TCR cDNA molecules could be counted accurately. First-strand cDNA for TCR alpha and beta chains was synthesized from specific primers in the conserved constant-segment region. Each cDNA library was double barcoded, with a SMART-Mk sample barcode plus Illumina barcodes, to control for contamination. TruSeq adapter sequences, together with Illumina sample barcodes, were added in two successive PCR steps. Sequencing of the TCR alpha and beta cDNA libraries was done on the Illumina HiSeq platform using custom primers. The authors' pipeline ran thus. MiGEC processed the raw reads to extract unique molecular identifiers, while MiXCR was used to determine the CDR3 positions. For each individual, recombination models were inferred using an EM algorithm with the repgenHMM and IGoR tools. The analysis of shared clonotypes was done with the tcR package in R, with sharing normalized by the product of cloneset sizes. To study raw recombination without the effects of thymic and clonal selection, out-of-frame nonproductive sequences were analyzed. The public reads were reprocessed in TCRdb via fastp at Q25 and MiXCR, keeping in-frame beta chains. Rows are unified per CDR3 protein, each entry keeping the most common DNA and genes. The V and J calls and clone size are TCRdb's, not the authors'. The sample data list approximately 260,000 distinct CDR3 sequences, and around 8.3% of these were observed just once. The ten largest account for 2.5% to 3.5% of the sample.

These sequences were also reported in another study, on yellow fever vaccine responses in identical twins. Taken from the second paper: According to the authors, the vaccine-induced T cell response in identical twins seemed to be partly convergent and partly specific to each individual. In identical twins, the study followed T cell clones that responded to the vaccine with precision.

The receptor was isolated from a woman aged 18-35 years in good health. The chain couples TRBV6-6 to TRBJ2-7; no D gene is confidently identified. Sample: CD8+ T cells sorted from blood. The CDR3 is CASSNILEEQYF. The DNA reads as follows: TGTGCCAGCAGCAACATACTGGAGGAGCAGTACTTC.